Given below is one T cell receptor beta chain in context. The clone's antigen remains unknown. Base-call qualities are not available, and no considerably larger clone is one nucleotide away. This entry is derived from a study of blood T cell repertoires in COVID-19 (TCRdb year 2020). Looking at the study overall: Collaborator samples came from the United States, Italy and Spain and covered acute and convalescent phases of COVID-19. The prospective study material was composed of cDNA or gDNA derived from T cells, B-cell-depleted T cells, or PBMCs. Deeply sampled blood TCRbeta repertoires from subjects exposed to, actively infected with, or recovered from COVID-19 were included in the dataset. A freely available public database, intended as a resource for researchers studying the immune response to SARS-CoV-2, is where the repertoires were released. Samples were obtained from the ongoing ImmuneRACE study (first 160 participants) and from over 1,000 subjects provided by 6 global collaborators. The sample metadata nearly always contained a de-identified subject ID, COVID-19 status, age in years and sex. Where available, HLA class I and class II types were taken from metadata supplied by the sample provider and were not determined by assay-based typing. The full study reports these points: The amount of clinical and demographic metadata varied by source and participant and was provided uncurated.

The germline V end is reduced by 6 bases and the J end by 3 bases; junction bases left unmatched: 10. Looking up the germline V gene yields CDR1 MNHEY and CDR2 SVGAGI. The CDR3 runs 15 amino acids, cysteine and phenylalanine included. Of the read, only the CDR3 DNA is kept; its 45 bases are in frame from base 1. Participants in the prospective study were enrolled through a virtual design, were aged about 18 to 89 years, and lived in roughly 24 United States geographic areas. To assign participants to cohorts, the prospective study relied on clinical history that participants themselves reported in a screening survey and a study questionnaire. Recovered participants in ImmuneRACE Cohort 3 were defined as having two consecutive negative NP/OP PCR tests, clearance from a healthcare professional, or resolution of symptoms. Mobile phlebotomists in the prospective study collected whole blood, serum and a nasopharyngeal or oropharyngeal swab from every participant. Participants in the prospective study had the option to provide additional blood draws and questionnaires over a roughly 2-month period. Before DNA extraction, prospective study blood samples were shipped either frozen or at room temperature.

TCRbeta CDR3 regions were amplified from genomic DNA by means of the immunoSEQ Assay, a bias-controlled multiplex PCR. Regarding the original processing steps: Nucleated cell counts per sample were estimated from amplification of reference gene primers within the assay. To quantify the absolute abundance of each unique TCRbeta CDR3 rearrangement, sequence reads were collapsed and filtered. For each sample, productive Simpson clonality was calculated as the square root of Simpson's diversity index across productive rearrangements. The table comes from immuneACCESS by way of TCRdb, which keeps in-frame sequences with V and J called. Part of the clones is missing from these tables; in studies checked, under half for an unresolved V gene and the rest for unknown reasons. V, J and clone size are those of that table, while D and trimming were read from the DNA. Recorded for this sample are some 380,000 clones; around 87% of them occurred a single time. Clones ranked in the top ten supply approximately 1.3% of the sample.

This chain is built from TRBV6-5 and TRBJ1-2, and TRBD1 aligns with 7 junction nucleotides. Sequencing input: PBMCs or T cells enriched from blood (not recorded which). The receptor was isolated from a man aged 25 to 45 who had recovered from COVID-19. The nucleotide sequence reads as follows: TGTGCCAGCAGGCGAAACCCAACAGGGGACTATGGCTACACCTTC. This codes for CASRRNPTGDYGYTF.